These 15 T cell receptor beta chains were all obtained from the same sample, sequenced in a study of cytotoxic CD8 clonotypes in ibrutinib-treated CLL. Profiling relied on immunoSEQ multiplex PCR, and the TCRdb table lists in-frame clones only, not all of them. The table includes about 130,000 clones, approximately 81% detected once. This sample comprised PBMCs, obtained after 12 months of ibrutinib treatment. The receptor source for this set is a human donor with chronic lymphocytic leukemia.

The rearrangement uses TRBV4-3 and TRBJ2-1, with 7 bases that match TRBD2. The CDR3 spans 17 residues. CDR1 and CDR2 (germline): LGHNA, YSLEER. The ends lost 0 bases at V and 4 bases at J; junction bases unmatched: 9. CDR3 coding DNA: TGCGCCAGCAGCCAAGATGTGACGGGAGGACCTTACAATGAGCAGTTCTTC. Amino acid sequence: CASSQDVTGGPYNEQFF.

J is TRBJ2-7 and V is TRBV6-5; D ambiguous. Germline V CDR1 and CDR2: MNHEY, SVGAGI. The CDR3 length is 12 residues. Trimming pared 8 bases from V and 5 bases from J, leaving 13 bases between. CDR3 amino acids: CASLGSPNEQYF. As DNA, the CDR3 is TGTGCCAGCCTGGGGTCGCCCAACGAGCAGTACTTC.

As for this clone: This sample also contains other DNA sequences that code for the same CDR3. The chain joins TRBV7-9 to TRBJ2-5, with D tentatively TRBD2 (5 bases). This CDR3 has 12 residues. The V end lost 1 base, the J end lost 5 bases, and 5 bases lay between the germline ends. Looked up from germline, CDR1 is SEHNR and CDR2 is FQNEAQ (reference sequence). CDR3: CASSLGEETQYF. The CDR3 DNA is TGTGCCAGCAGCTTAGGGGAGGAGACCCAGTACTTC.

V and J are TRBV7-2 and TRBJ2-1, with D hard to call. The germline V gene encodes CDR1 SGHTA and CDR2 FQGNSA. V was trimmed by 3 bases and J by 1 base, leaving 10 bases between them. CDR3 length: 15 residues. DNA for the CDR3: TGTGCCAGCAGCTTGGGCGGCGGATCCTACAATGAGCAGTTCTTC. Translation gives CASSLGGGSYNEQFF.

CDR3 DNA: TGTGCCAGCAGTTTTGGACTAGCGGGAGAAGTTGAGCAGTTCTTC. This sequence encodes CASSFGLAGEVEQFF. V and J are TRBV27 and TRBJ2-1; 13 bases fit TRBD2. V dropped 3 bases and J dropped 9; count of bases not matched to a gene: 5. The CDR3 covers 15 residues. Germline CDR1 is MNHEY and CDR2 is SMNVEV (reference sequence).

This clone occurred a few times. The chain links TRBV5-4 to TRBJ2-2; the D is unclear. The CDR3 runs to 14 residues. The V end lost 6 bases, the J end lost 2 bases, and 11 bases lay between the germline ends. Germline CDR1 reads SGHNT; CDR2 reads YYREEE (reference sequence). The CDR3 DNA reads TGTGCCAGCACCCTGGAGCATAACACCGGGGAGCTGTTTTTT. Translated, it gives CASTLEHNTGELFF.

The chain couples TRBV5-1 to TRBJ2-2; D is undetermined. V lost 0 bases to trimming and J lost 0 bases, with 6 bases between them. This CDR3 has 15 amino acids. Per germline, CDR1 SGHRS and CDR2 YFSETQ. In nucleotides, the CDR3 is TGCGCCAGCAGCTTGGGTAGGGCGAACACCGGGGAGCTGTTTTTT. It encodes CASSLGRANTGELFF.

This chain uses TRBV21-1 with TRBJ2-7; the table's D gene call, TRBD1, was not cross checked with the DNA. TRBV21-1 is marked as a pseudogene. This CDR3 contains 14 residues. CDR3 sequence reads: CASSNLAGEYEQYF. CDR3 nucleotide sequence: TGTGCCAGCAGCAACTTGGCAGGGGAATACGAGCAGTACTTC.

The chain carries TRBV5-6 and TRBJ1-1; no clear D. The V gene's germline CDR1 is SGHDT and CDR2 YYEEEE. The CDR3 covers 14 residues. V was pared by 4 bases and J by 1 base, with 11 bases between. CDR3 region: CASSRVSGNTEAFF. CDR3 sequence (DNA): TGTGCCAGCAGCCGGGTATCCGGGAACACTGAAGCTTTCTTT.

This clone was picked up a small number of times. The chain carries TRBV5-8 and TRBJ1-1; the D is unclear. Deletions cut 2 bases from V and 4 bases from J, with 6 bases between. This CDR3 contains 12 residues. CDR1 and CDR2 (germline): SGHTS, YDEGEE. The CDR3 nucleotides are TGTGCCAGCAGCTTTGGAATCACTGAAGCTTTCTTT. Translated, it gives CASSFGITEAFF.

In this sample, this clone turned up a few times. The V gene is TRBV6-1, the J gene TRBJ2-4; TRBD1 agrees at 7 bases. The CDR3 runs to 15 residues. The germline gives CDR1 MNHNS, CDR2 SASEGT. J gave up 6 bases and V 2 bases, and 7 bases lay outside the gene matches. The CDR3 coding sequence is TGTGCCAGCAGTGAATATAGGGGGCCGGGAAACATTCAGTACTTC. Amino acid sequence: CASSEYRGPGNIQYF.

This clone was seen a single time. The CDR3, as DNA: TGTGCCCAAACCGGGGGGCCGTGGACCGGGGAGCTGTTTTTT. It encodes CAQTGGPWTGELFF. The chain uses TRBV30 and TRBJ2-2; possible D gene TRBD2, 7 bases. The CDR3 totals 14 residues. Looked up from germline, CDR1 is GTSNPN and CDR2 is SVGIG (reference sequence). V lost 8 bases to trimming and J lost 5 bases, with 18 bases between them.

The rearrangement uses TRBV19 and TRBJ2-5; possibly TRBD1 for D (6 bases). The CDR3 sequence is 15 residues long. With 7 bases removed from V and 1 base from J, the gap between germline ends came to 16 bases. CDR1 LNHDA and CDR2 SQIVND come from the germline V gene (reference sequence). The CDR3, as DNA: TGTGCCAGTAACTCGAGGGGACAACCCCAAGAGACCCAGTACTTC. Encoded protein: CASNSRGQPQETQYF.

The chain combines TRBV19 with TRBJ1-1; tentatively, D is TRBD1 (5 bases). This CDR3 region has 16 residues. With 0 bases removed from V and 0 bases from J, the gap between germline ends came to 11 bases. Germline V gene lookup returns CDR1 LNHDA and CDR2 SQIVND (reference sequence). The CDR3 DNA sequence: TGTGCCAGTAGTATAGACGGGGCTGCGGTGAACACTGAAGCTTTCTTT. Translation gives CASSIDGAAVNTEAFF.

The chain couples TRBV2 to TRBJ1-2, with D possibly matching TRBD1 (6 bases). The germline V gene encodes CDR1 SNHLY and CDR2 FYNNEI. There are 13 residues in the CDR3. V shed 6 bases and J shed 3 bases, with 11 bases lying between them. The CDR3 sequence is CASSIRQDYGYTF. Written as DNA, the CDR3 is TGTGCCAGCAGCATTCGACAGGACTATGGCTACACCTTC.